Listed here are 12 T cell receptor beta chains from one sample, sequenced in a study of blood T cells in healthy people across ages. The use of a sample-barcoded 5' primer and a J-beta primer mix characterized a second PCR of roughly 6 to 12 cycles. One entry per CDR3 protein results from TCRdb running MiXCR on the 5' RACE reads. In the table there are over 1.5 million distinct CDR3 sequences, around 50% of which are singletons. The sequenced material came from blood. These receptors all stem from a woman in her 40s in good health.

This clonotype was detected only once. CDR3 amino acids: CASSENYQETQYF. In DNA form, the CDR3 reads TGTGCCAGCAGTGAGAACTATCAGGAGACCCAGTACTTC. The rearrangement joins TRBV6-4 to TRBJ2-7; D is unresolved. The DNA end favors TRBJ2-5, so the J call may be wrong. This CDR3 contains 13 residues. Germline loops: CDR1 MRHNA, CDR2 SNTAGT.

V is TRBV20-1 and J is TRBJ2-7; no clear D. The better agreement between TRBJ2-5 and the DNA end casts doubt on the J call. This CDR3 spans 15 amino acids. Germline V gene sequence: CDR1 DFQATT, CDR2 SNEGSKA (reference sequence). This CDR3 is CSARDPAGLGETQYF. CDR3 sequence (DNA): TGCAGTGCTAGAGACCCCGCTGGGTTGGGAGAGACCCAGTACTTC.

The V gene is TRBV6-5, the J gene TRBJ2-3; the match to TRBD1 covers 10 bases. This CDR3 spans 14 amino acids. Germline CDR1 reads MNHEY; CDR2 reads SVGAGI. J lost 6 bases, V lost 5 bases, and 5 bases had no gene match. CDR3 sequence reads: CASSPRTGGDTQYF. In DNA, the CDR3 is TGTGCCAGCAGTCCTCGGACAGGGGGGGATACGCAGTATTTT.

The CDR3 region has the DNA TGTGCCAGCAGCTCGGGACTAGCGGGGAAGGGGGAGACCCAGTACTTC. Protein product: CASSSGLAGKGETQYF. This chain links TRBV7-2 with TRBJ2-5, with 13 bases fitting TRBD2. There are 16 residues in the CDR3. Germline V CDR1 and CDR2: SGHTA, FQGNSA. V lost 4 bases and J lost 5; bases outside the gene matches: 7.

This clonotype occurred once. The junction differs from germline at one of its ends, possibly a read error. V is TRBV12-3 or TRBV12-4 and J is TRBJ2-3; no clear D gene. CDR3 length equals 12 residues. The DNA for the CDR3 is TGTGCCAGCAGACCGGGCGCAGATACGGAGTATTTT. Translated, it gives CASRPGADTEYF.

The table lists this clonotype with many counts. The chain carries TRBV7-2 and TRBJ2-7; D is possibly TRBD1 or TRBD2 (5 bases each). The CDR3 spans 14 residues. Trimming took 3 bases from V and 4 from J, leaving 13 bases between them. Germline CDR1 SGHTA, CDR2 FQGNSA. The CDR3 reads CASSLGPQGYEQYF. The DNA of the CDR3 is TGTGCCAGCAGCTTGGGACCCCAAGGGTACGAGCAGTACTTC.

The chain uses TRBV6-2 or TRBV6-3 and TRBJ2-1, with 13 nucleotides matching TRBD2. Germline CDR1 MNHEY, CDR2 SVGEGT. With V trimmed by 0 bases and J by 4 bases, 3 bases remained unmatched. The CDR3 consists of 17 residues. DNA of the CDR3: TGTGCCAGCAGTTACTCCAGGACTAGCGGGGGATACAATGAGCAGTTCTTC. Translating gives CASSYSRTSGGYNEQFF.

This clonotype has a handful of counts. V and J are TRBV29-1 and TRBJ2-3, with 7 bases matching TRBD1. Germline CDR1 and CDR2: SQVTM and ANQGSEA. There are 13 residues in the CDR3. After removal of 4 bases from V and 4 bases from J, the junction contained 5 bases not matched to a gene. CDR3 sequence: CSVGRDRADTQYF. For the CDR3, the DNA is TGCAGCGTTGGAAGAGACAGGGCAGATACGCAGTATTTT.

A word on this clonotype: An end of the junction differs from the germline gene, which may be a read error. This sequence joins TRBV7-2 and TRBJ2-1; 10 nucleotides match TRBD1. The length of the CDR3 is 19 residues. The germline V gene has CDR1 SGHTA and CDR2 FQGNSA. For the CDR3, the DNA is TGTGCCGGCAGCCTCGGTCGTCAGCTCGGACAGGGGGTGTACAATGAGCAGTTCTTC. Encoded protein: CAGSLGRQLGQGVYNEQFF.

The CDR3: CASKAQGVRKNIQYF. CDR3 coding DNA: TGTGCCAGCAAAGCCCAAGGGGTGCGGAAAAACATTCAGTACTTC. This rearrangement joins TRBV6-2 or TRBV6-3 to TRBJ2-4, with a weak D call TRBD1 (5 bases). Trimming shortened V by 7 bases and J by 4 bases, and 17 bases separated the two germline ends. The CDR3 consists of 15 residues. Germline assignment: CDR1 MNHEY and CDR2 SVGEGT.

The V gene is TRBV7-2, the J gene TRBJ2-1; 9 bases are a match to TRBD2. The CDR3 runs 18 residues. The J segment lost 7 bases and the V segment lost 0 bases, leaving 13 bases of the junction unmatched. Per the germline V gene, CDR1 is SGHTA and CDR2 is FQGNSA. CDR3 DNA sequence: TGTGCCAGCAGCTTAGCCCCTCCCCAAGCGGGGGGATCTAATGAGCAGTTCTTC. It yields the protein CASSLAPPQAGGSNEQFF.

In its sample, this clonotype was seen a few times. The rearrangement uses TRBV7-2 and TRBJ2-3; D ambiguous. The length of the CDR3 is 15 residues. The V gene's germline CDR1 is SGHTA and CDR2 FQGNSA. V was cut by 1 base and J by 4 bases, with 12 bases left in between. The CDR3 here is CASSLDKGTADTQYF. The CDR3 DNA reads TGTGCCAGCAGCTTAGACAAGGGCACCGCAGATACGCAGTATTTT.